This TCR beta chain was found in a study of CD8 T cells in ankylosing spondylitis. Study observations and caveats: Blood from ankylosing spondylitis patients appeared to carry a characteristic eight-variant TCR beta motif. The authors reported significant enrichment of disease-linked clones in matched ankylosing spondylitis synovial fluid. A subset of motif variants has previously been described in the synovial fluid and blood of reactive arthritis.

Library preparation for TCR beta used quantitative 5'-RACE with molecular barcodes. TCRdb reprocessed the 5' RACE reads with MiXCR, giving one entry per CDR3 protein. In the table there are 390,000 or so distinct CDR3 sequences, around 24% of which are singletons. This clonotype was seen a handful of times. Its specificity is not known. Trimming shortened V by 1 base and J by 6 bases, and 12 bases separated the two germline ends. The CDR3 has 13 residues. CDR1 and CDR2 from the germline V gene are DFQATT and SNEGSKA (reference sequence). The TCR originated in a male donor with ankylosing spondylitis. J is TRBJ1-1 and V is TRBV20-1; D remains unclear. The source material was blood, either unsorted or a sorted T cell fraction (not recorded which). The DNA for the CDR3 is TGCAGTGCTAGAGTGGAGGTTACCTCTGAAGCTTTCTTT. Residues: CSARVEVTSEAFF.